This T cell receptor beta chain emerged from a study of CD8 T cells in Susac syndrome. This clonotype was counted a single time. Germline lookup yields CDR1 SGHDT and CDR2 YYEEEE. Trimming took off 4 bases at V and 0 bases at J, with 13 bases between the two ends. This CDR3 has 15 residues. When the RNA was reverse transcribed, random hexamers were used with an input of roughly 0.5 to 1 ug. A single record per CDR3 protein comes from TCRdb applying MiXCR to the immunoSEQ multiplex PCR reads. There are 100,000 to 150,000 distinct CDR3 sequences in the sample; approximately 96% occur only once, and 0.2% to 0.25% lies in the top ten.

This TCR was sampled from a human donor with Susac syndrome. The rearrangement uses TRBV5-6 and TRBJ1-2; D is uncertain. Material for sequencing was CD8+ T cells from PBMCs. The CDR3, as DNA: TGTGCCAGCAGCGACCACAGAAGACCTAACTATGGCTACACCTTC. Translation: CASSDHRRPNYGYTF.